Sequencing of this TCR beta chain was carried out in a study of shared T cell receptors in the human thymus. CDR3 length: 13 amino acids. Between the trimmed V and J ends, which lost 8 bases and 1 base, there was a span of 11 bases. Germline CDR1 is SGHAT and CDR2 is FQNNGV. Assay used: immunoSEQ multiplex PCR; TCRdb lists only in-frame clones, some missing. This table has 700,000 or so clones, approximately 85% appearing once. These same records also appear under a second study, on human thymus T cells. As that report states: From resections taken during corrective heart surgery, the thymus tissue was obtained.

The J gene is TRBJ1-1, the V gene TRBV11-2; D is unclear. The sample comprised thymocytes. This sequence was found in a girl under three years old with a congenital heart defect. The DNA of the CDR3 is TGTGCCAGCCCCGGCGGCAGGAACACTGAAGCTTTCTTT. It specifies CASPGGRNTEAFF.